The present T cell receptor beta chain was sequenced within a study of CD8 T cells in Susac syndrome. Patients with Susac syndrome fulfilled recently defined diagnostic criteria for definite or probable disease. This CDR3 region has 15 residues. Germline loops: CDR1 DFQATT, CDR2 SNEGSKA (reference sequence). Trimming cost V 6 bases and J 2 bases; bases outside gene matches: 12. A quantity of about 0.45 to 1 ug RNA underwent reverse transcription using random hexamers. MiXCR, applied by TCRdb to the immunoSEQ multiplex PCR reads, yields one record per CDR3 protein. The sample has 150,000 to 200,000 distinct CDR3 sequences, 95% seen once.

The rearrangement links TRBV20-1 to TRBJ1-2, with 7 bases fitting TRBD1. This TCR derives from a human donor with Susac syndrome. Material for sequencing was CD8+ T cells from PBMCs. The CDR3 DNA reads TGCAGTGCGCCGGGGACAGACAATTACAACTATGGCTACACCTTC. Its protein is CSAPGTDNYNYGYTF.